The 13 T cell receptor beta chains reported below all come from one sample, sequenced in a study of graft-versus-host responses after intestinal transplantation. Using immunoSEQ multiplex PCR, the repertoire was profiled, and TCRdb retains in-frame clones only, with some absent. Among about 88,000 clones, approximately 89% were seen once, and the ten largest hold approximately 0.32%. The antigens these receptors bind are not known. The sample consisted of unstimulated CD4+ T cells sorted from spleen or lymph node cells, taken before transplant. The receptors originated from a human donor who was the organ donor for an intestinal transplant.

The CDR3 nucleotides are TGTGCCAGCAGCTTACCTAGCGGGAGGGCCGGAGATACGCAGTATTTT. It is translated as CASSLPSGRAGDTQYF. This chain links TRBV7-9 with TRBJ2-3, with TRBD2 matching 12 bases. Germline V lookup: CDR1 SEHNR, CDR2 FQNEAQ (reference sequence). V lost 2 bases and J lost 5; bases outside the gene matches: 5. The CDR3 length is 16 residues.

This chain links TRBV15 with TRBJ2-1, with D maybe TRBD1 (5 bases). V lost 0 bases and J 7 bases, leaving 13 bases between the germline ends. CDR1 LNHNV and CDR2 YYDKDF come from the germline V gene (reference sequence). The length of the CDR3 is 15 residues. The CDR3 coding sequence is TGTGCCACCAGCAGAGAAGCGTACAAGGGGAATGAGCAGTTCTTC. Translating gives CATSREAYKGNEQFF.

The chain joins TRBV28 to TRBJ2-7, with a possible D match to TRBD1 (7 bases). This CDR3 is built from 14 residues. Trimming stripped 3 bases from V and 1 base from J, with 10 bases between. Germline V lookup: CDR1 MDHEN, CDR2 SYDVKM. The CDR3 is CASSFQGGSYEQYF. CDR3 nucleotides: TGTGCCAGCAGTTTTCAGGGGGGATCCTACGAGCAGTACTTC.

This clone was seen a single time. This chain links TRBV28 with TRBJ1-2; D gene ambiguous. Germline CDR1 is MDHEN and CDR2 is SYDVKM. The CDR3 sequence is 12 residues long. V lost 4 bases, J lost 4 bases, and 7 bases lay in between. DNA for the CDR3: TGTGCCAGCAGTTGGAGTACCTATGGCTACACCTTC. Protein sequence: CASSWSTYGYTF.

The genes are TRBV7-8 and TRBJ2-1; TRBD2 might be the D (5 bases). V shed 5 bases and J shed 7 bases, with 12 bases lying between them. The CDR3 runs to 13 residues. The germline CDR1 and CDR2 sequences are SGHVS and FQNEAQ. CDR3 amino acids: CASSDRGRNEQFF. Written as DNA, the CDR3 is TGTGCCAGCAGCGACCGAGGGCGGAATGAGCAGTTCTTC. Variable domain in full (rest from reference TRBV7-8 and TRBJ2-1): GAGVSQSPRYKVAKRGQDVALRCDPISGHVSLFWYQQALGQGPEFLTYFQNEAQLDKSGLPSDRFFAERPEGSVSTLKIQRTQQEDSAVYLCASSDRGRNEQFFGPGTRLTVL.

This chain uses TRBV15 with TRBJ2-2, with TRBD2 identical over 13 bases. The CDR3 loop spans 17 amino acids. Germline CDR1 and CDR2: LNHNV and YYDKDF (reference sequence). V lost 5 bases, J lost 4 bases, and 7 bases stayed unmatched. CDR3 coding DNA: TGTGCCACCAGCGGAATTACTAGCGGGAGGGTCACCGGGGAGCTGTTTTTT. It codes for CATSGITSGRVTGELFF.

V is TRBV7-6 and J is TRBJ1-2, with D possibly matching TRBD1 (5 bases). The V gene's germline CDR1 is SGHVS and CDR2 FNYEAQ. This CDR3 spans 14 amino acids. The germline V and J ends were trimmed by 3 bases and 4 bases, with 12 bases remaining between them. The CDR3 region has the DNA TGTGCCAGCAGCTTGGGGGAGGGAGGCTATGGCTACACCTTC. Translating it yields CASSLGEGGYGYTF.

The rearrangement links TRBV5-4 to TRBJ1-1, with D possibly TRBD1 on 6 matching bases. V dropped 0 bases and J dropped 4 bases, with 13 bases sitting between them. From germline, CDR1 is SGHNT and CDR2 YYREEE (reference sequence). This CDR3 region has 15 residues. The CDR3 region is CASSLVGGGGTEAFF. The CDR3 coding sequence is TGTGCCAGCAGCTTGGTGGGGGGAGGGGGCACTGAAGCTTTCTTT.

The chain employs TRBV7-9 and TRBJ1-2; 8 bases match TRBD1. Germline assignment: CDR1 SEHNR and CDR2 FQNEAQ (reference sequence). V was pared by 2 bases and J by 2 bases, with 4 bases of the junction left unmatched. The CDR3 has 15 amino acids. The DNA for the CDR3 is TGTGCCAGCAGCTTACCGACAGGGGAGAACTATGGCTACACCTTC. It codes for CASSLPTGENYGYTF.

CDR3 bases: TGTGCCACCCGACGACAGGGAAACACCGGGGAGCTGTTTTTT. Its translation: CATRRQGNTGELFF. The chain carries TRBV6-5 and TRBJ2-2, with 7 bases that match TRBD1. With V trimmed by 10 bases and J by 2 bases, 7 bases remained unmatched. This CDR3 contains 14 residues. Germline values: CDR1 MNHEY, CDR2 SVGAGI.

J is TRBJ2-5 and V is TRBV7-9; no definite D call. This CDR3 has 15 amino acids. Trimming pared 1 base from V and 3 bases from J, leaving 12 bases between. Germline CDR1 is SEHNR and CDR2 is FQNEAQ (reference sequence). In DNA, the CDR3 is TGTGCCAGCAGCTTAGGGTCCGGTATGAAAGAGACCCAGTACTTC. Amino acids: CASSLGSGMKETQYF.

This sequence joins TRBV19 and TRBJ1-2, with TRBD1 matching 7 bases. Per the germline V gene, CDR1 is LNHDA and CDR2 is SQIVND (reference sequence). CDR3 length equals 12 residues. The trim removed 10 bases at V and 4 bases at J, leaving 6 bases unmatched. The CDR3: CATEGQFYGYTF. In DNA, the CDR3 is TGTGCCACAGAGGGACAGTTCTATGGCTACACCTTC.

The chain joins TRBV6-4 to TRBJ2-3, with 11 nucleotides matching TRBD2. CDR1 and CDR2 (germline): MRHNA, SNTAGT. The CDR3 runs to 16 residues. Trimming at V came to 0 bases and at J to 4 bases, leaving 3 bases not matched to a gene. CDR3 loop: CASSDSGLAVSDTQYF. The CDR3 DNA reads as TGTGCCAGCAGTGACTCGGGACTAGCGGTCTCAGATACGCAGTATTTT.